The 19 T cell receptor beta chains listed next were all sequenced from one sample in a study of blood T cell repertoires in COVID-19. TCRdb keeps only in-frame clones here, not all; method: immunoSEQ multiplex PCR. The data contain more than 150,000 clones, around 80% of them seen just once; the ten biggest clones take up 13%. Sequenced input: PBMCs or T cells enriched from blood (not recorded which). Receptors were obtained from a woman aged 60-75 years who had recovered from COVID-19.

The chain combines TRBV5-4 with TRBJ2-5, with 14 bases fitting TRBD2. The CDR3 extends over 16 amino acids. The germline V gene encodes CDR1 SGHNT and CDR2 YYREEE (reference sequence). Trimming removed 4 bases from V and 5 bases from J; junction bases left unmatched: 7. The CDR3 is CASSATSGRAWETQYF. The CDR3 bases are TGTGCCAGCAGCGCGACTAGCGGGAGGGCCTGGGAGACCCAGTACTTC.

The chain employs TRBV3-1 (or the pseudogene TRBV3-2) and TRBJ1-1, with 11 bases that match TRBD1. The CDR3 consists of 15 residues. V lost 4 bases and J lost 3; bases outside the gene matches: 4. The germline gives CDR1 LGHDT, CDR2 YNNKEL (reference sequence). CDR3 coding DNA: TGTGCCAGCAGCCCAGGGACAGGGGGGGACACTGAAGCTTTCTTT. Encoded protein: CASSPGTGGDTEAFF.

V and J are TRBV28 and TRBJ2-5, with a tentative D call TRBD2 (7 bases). The CDR3 runs 18 residues. CDR1 is MDHEN and CDR2 is SYDVKM in the germline V gene. V was clipped by 2 bases and J by 0 bases, with 19 bases between them. The CDR3 loop is CASSLSLWGGRYQETQYF. CDR3 DNA: TGTGCCAGCAGTTTAAGCCTTTGGGGGGGGCGGTACCAAGAGACCCAGTACTTC.

V usage is TRBV6-5 and J usage is TRBJ1-1; TRBD1 matches at 9 bases. Germline V CDR1 and CDR2: MNHEY, SVGAGI. The length of the CDR3 is 13 residues. The V and J ends lost 5 bases and 4 bases, in that order; junction bases with no gene match: 2. CDR3 nucleotides: TGTGCCAGCAGTCGGGACAGGGCCACTGAAGCTTTCTTT. Encoded protein: CASSRDRATEAFF.

The chain couples TRBV21-1 to TRBJ1-1. TRBV21-1 is termed a pseudogene. The CDR3 contains 12 residues. CDR3 sequence reads: CASSKEGRGAFF. CDR3 sequence (DNA): TGTGCCAGCAGCAAAGAGGGCAGAGGGGCTTTCTTT.

The chain recombines TRBV29-1 with TRBJ2-5; tentatively, D is TRBD1 (6 bases). The CDR3 length is 13 residues. Germline V gene data show CDR1 as SQVTM and CDR2 as ANQGSEA. Trimming pared 3 bases from V and 5 bases from J, leaving 13 bases between. The CDR3 loop is CSVDEGVGETQYF. CDR3 DNA sequence: TGCAGCGTTGATGAGGGGGTGGGGGAGACCCAGTACTTC.

The rearrangement joins TRBV6-6 to TRBJ1-6; 8 bases match TRBD1. Germline-derived CDR1 and CDR2 are MNHNY and SVGAGI (reference sequence). CDR3 length: 16 amino acids. V shed 2 bases and J 4 bases; nucleotides not matched to a gene: 4. CDR3 protein: CASSYKGQGYNSPLHF. The CDR3 DNA sequence: TGTGCCAGCAGTTACAAAGGACAGGGTTATAATTCACCCCTCCACTTT.

This chain uses TRBV7-9 with TRBJ1-5; D is unresolved. Deletions cut 5 bases from V and 0 bases from J, with 11 bases between. Germline lookup yields CDR1 SEHNR and CDR2 FQNEAQ (reference sequence). The CDR3 length is 15 residues. The CDR3 bases are TGTGCCAGCAGCCCGGACGGGAATAGCAATCAGCCCCAGCATTTT. Encoded protein: CASSPDGNSNQPQHF.

The rearrangement links TRBV21-1 to TRBJ1-5; the table names TRBD1, a call not compared with the DNA. TRBV21-1 is a known pseudogene. This CDR3 is built from 11 residues. The CDR3 nucleotides read TGTGCCAGCAGCACACAGCAGCCCCAGCATTTT. This gives the protein CASSTQQPQHF.

A single count supports this clone. The rearrangement links TRBV25-1 to TRBJ1-1; tentatively, D is TRBD1 (5 bases). Germline loops: CDR1 MGHDK, CDR2 SYGVNS. The CDR3 runs 14 residues. Trimming stripped 0 bases from V and 3 bases from J, with 8 bases between. The CDR3: CASSEYGGDTEAFF. The CDR3 coding sequence is TGTGCCAGCAGTGAATATGGGGGGGACACTGAAGCTTTCTTT.

This clone occurred once. This chain's CDR3 is CASSVGGGGTDTQYF. The CDR3 DNA reads as TGTGCCAGCAGCGTAGGGGGGGGAGGCACAGATACGCAGTATTTT. V gene TRBV9 combines with J gene TRBJ2-3; the match to TRBD2 covers 7 bases. V was pared by 0 bases and J by 1 base, with 2 bases of the junction left unmatched. CDR1 is SGDLS, CDR2 YYNGEE, per germline. The CDR3 runs 15 residues. Complete variable domain (other parts from reference TRBV9 and TRBJ2-3): DSGVTQTPKHLITATGQRVTLRCSPRSGDLSVYWYQQSLDQGLQFLIQYYNGEERAKGNILERFSAQQFPDLHSELNLSSLELGDSALYFCASSVGGGGTDTQYFGPGTRLTVL.

The chain has TRBV7-6 and TRBJ2-7, with TRBD2 matching over 11 bases. Germline CDR1 reads SGHVS; CDR2 reads FNYEAQ. This CDR3 is built from 15 residues. The V segment lost 5 bases and the J segment 1 base; nucleotides outside the gene matches: 4. CDR3 DNA sequence: TGTGCCAGCAGCCCGACTAGCGGGAAGTCCTACGAGCAGTACTTC. Protein product: CASSPTSGKSYEQYF.

The CDR3 region is CASSEIQETQYF. CDR3 DNA: TGCGCCAGCAGCGAGATTCAAGAGACCCAGTACTTC. The genes are TRBV5-1 and TRBJ2-5; D ambiguous. In germline, CDR1 is SGHRS, CDR2 YFSETQ. The CDR3 loop spans 12 amino acids. V lost 4 bases, J lost 2 bases, and 6 bases lay in between. Full variable domain (remainder filled in from reference TRBV5-1 and TRBJ2-5): KAGVTQTPRYLIKTRGQQVTLSCSPISGHRSVSWYQQTPGQGLQFLFEYFSETQRNKGNFPGRFSGRQFSNSRSEMNVSTLELGDSALYLCASSEIQETQYFGPGTRLLVL.

J is TRBJ1-4 and V is TRBV3-1 (or the pseudogene TRBV3-2), with D possibly TRBD1 on 6 matching bases. Germline CDR1 reads LGHDT; CDR2 reads YNNKEL (reference sequence). The CDR3 runs 16 residues. V lost 1 base and J lost 5, with 14 bases in between. This CDR3 reads CASSQVGQRGNEKLFF. The CDR3 DNA reads TGTGCCAGCAGCCAAGTCGGACAGCGGGGGAATGAAAAACTGTTTTTT.

This rearrangement joins TRBV28 to TRBJ1-5; no reliable D call. V was clipped by 4 bases and J by 5 bases, with 15 bases between them. Germline V gene data show CDR1 as MDHEN and CDR2 as SYDVKM. CDR3 length: 15 residues. The CDR3 is CASSSLGRGDQPQHF. As DNA, the CDR3 is TGTGCCAGCAGTTCCCTCGGGCGGGGTGATCAGCCCCAGCATTTT.

The V gene is TRBV5-8, the J gene TRBJ1-1; D gene ambiguous. Trimming cost V 4 bases and J 10 bases, with 17 bases left between them. The CDR3 contains 13 residues. Germline V gene lookup returns CDR1 SGHTS and CDR2 YDEGEE. The CDR3, as DNA: TGTGCCAGCAGCCCTATACGGGGTTTCGCAGCTTTCTTT. It is translated as CASSPIRGFAAFF.

V is TRBV6-1 and J is TRBJ1-3; D remains ambiguous. Germline values: CDR1 MNHNS, CDR2 SASEGT. V gave up 4 bases and J gave up 2 bases, with 15 bases separating them. The CDR3 length is 16 residues. The CDR3: CASSVSSVFAGNTIYF. CDR3 in DNA: TGTGCCAGCAGTGTCTCTTCAGTCTTCGCTGGAAACACCATATATTTT.

V usage is TRBV27 and J usage is TRBJ2-1; 7 nucleotides line up with TRBD1. Germline trimming cut 8 bases from V and 7 bases from J; bases unmatched to any gene: 8. The CDR3 loop spans 13 amino acids. Germline assignment: CDR1 MNHEY and CDR2 SMNVEV (reference sequence). For the CDR3, the DNA is TGTGCCAGCTGTAGGGGGCGAACTAATGAGCAGTTCTTC. It specifies CASCRGRTNEQFF.

As concerns this clone: The junction departs from the called germline gene at one end, perhaps through a read error. The chain combines TRBV25-1 with TRBJ1-6, with D maybe TRBD1 (6 bases). CDR1 is MGHDK and CDR2 is SYGVNS in the germline V gene. The CDR3 has 12 residues. In nucleotides, the CDR3 is TGTGCCAGCAGTGAATGGGGGCCAGGGCCCCCTTTT. Amino acids: CASSEWGPGPPF.